This TCR beta chain emerged from a study of T cells in localized non-small cell lung cancer. Findings of the study overall: Detection in adjacent lung was observed for a median around 55 of the top 100 tumor clones.

In regard to this clone: Its antigen is unknown. At one of its ends the junction is not consistent with the germline gene, which may arise from a read error.

Some clones are missing from TCRdb's copy, which holds only in-frame ones; the method was immunoSEQ multiplex PCR. The data show around 9,000 clones, roughly 94% seen once. The germline CDR1 and CDR2 sequences are SGHRS and YFSETQ. The CDR3 length is 13 residues. The receptor was derived from a woman aged 35-70 years with stage I squamous cell lung carcinoma. This rearrangement joins TRBV5-1 to TRBJ1-1; D possibly corresponds to TRBD1 (5 bases). Here the sequenced sample was peripheral blood, taken before any cancer treatment. CDR3 in DNA: TGCGCCAGCAGCTTGGCCGATGAGACCGGGGCCCAATTT. This gives the protein CASSLADETGAQF.